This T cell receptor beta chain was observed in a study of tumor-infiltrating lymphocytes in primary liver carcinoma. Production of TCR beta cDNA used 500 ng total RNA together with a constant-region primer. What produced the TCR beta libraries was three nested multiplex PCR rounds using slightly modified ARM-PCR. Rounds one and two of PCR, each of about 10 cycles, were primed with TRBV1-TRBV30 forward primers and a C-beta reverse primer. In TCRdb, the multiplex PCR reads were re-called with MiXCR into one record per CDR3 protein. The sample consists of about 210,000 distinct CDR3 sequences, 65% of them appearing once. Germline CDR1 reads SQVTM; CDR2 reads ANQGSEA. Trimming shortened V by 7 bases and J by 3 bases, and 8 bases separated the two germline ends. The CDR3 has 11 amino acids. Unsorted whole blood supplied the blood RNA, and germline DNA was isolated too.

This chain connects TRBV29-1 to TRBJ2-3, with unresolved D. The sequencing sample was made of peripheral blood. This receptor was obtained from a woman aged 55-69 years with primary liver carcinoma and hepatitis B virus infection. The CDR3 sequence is CSAGKTDTQYF. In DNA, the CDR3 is TGCAGCGCAGGAAAGACAGATACGCAGTATTTT.